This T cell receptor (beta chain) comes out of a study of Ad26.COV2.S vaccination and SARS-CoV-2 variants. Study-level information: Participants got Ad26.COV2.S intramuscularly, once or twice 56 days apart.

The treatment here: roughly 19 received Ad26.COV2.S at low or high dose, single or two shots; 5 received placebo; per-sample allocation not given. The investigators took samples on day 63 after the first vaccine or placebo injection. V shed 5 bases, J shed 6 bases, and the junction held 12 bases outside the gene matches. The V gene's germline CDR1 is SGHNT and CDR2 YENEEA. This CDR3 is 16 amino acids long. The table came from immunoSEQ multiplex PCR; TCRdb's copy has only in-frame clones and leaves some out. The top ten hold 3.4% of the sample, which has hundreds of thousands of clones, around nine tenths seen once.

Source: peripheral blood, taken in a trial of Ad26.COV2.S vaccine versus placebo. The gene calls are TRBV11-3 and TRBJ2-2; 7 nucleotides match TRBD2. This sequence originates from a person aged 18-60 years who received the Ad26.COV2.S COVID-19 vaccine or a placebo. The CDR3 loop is CASSPWGERGSGELFF. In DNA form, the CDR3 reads TGTGCCAGCAGCCCATGGGGCGAGCGGGGCTCCGGGGAGCTGTTTTTT.